The entry that follows covers one T cell receptor beta chain sequence. J was trimmed by 6 bases and V by 4 bases; bases with no gene match: 13. Germline V CDR1 and CDR2: SGHNT, YYREEE (reference sequence). This CDR3 is built from 16 residues. This sample stems from a study of blood T cell repertoires in COVID-19. Here immunoSEQ multiplex PCR was the method, and the copy in TCRdb shows in-frame clones only, minus some. The sample has about 80,000 clones, roughly 80% seen once. Material for sequencing was peripheral blood. The rearrangement uses TRBV5-4 and TRBJ1-2, with TRBD1 matching over 9 bases. This clonotype was obtained from a man between 60 and 70 years old with COVID-19, enrolled during active disease. CDR3 loop: CASSRDRVGSFDGYTF. The CDR3 bases are TGTGCCAGCAGCAGGGACAGGGTAGGGTCGTTCGATGGCTACACCTTC.